These 22 T cell receptor beta chains originate from one sample sequenced in a study of shared clonotypes between healthy human individuals. TCRdb keeps only in-frame clones here, not all; method: immunoSEQ multiplex PCR. The sample yields some 2.1 million clones, about 95% seen once. As defined, naive CD8 cells were CD45RO-negative and positively selected for CCR7, with terminally differentiated effector memory CD45RA+ cells excluded. Sequencing was carried out using naive CD8+ T cells sorted from blood. All receptors derive from a man younger than 35 in good health.

A word on this clone: Here the CDR3 omits its conserved ending phenylalanine or tryptophan, so a read error is the likely source. V usage is TRBV30 and J usage is TRBJ2-3, with D tentatively TRBD1 (6 bases). Trimming took off 4 bases at V and 3 bases at J, with 11 bases between the two ends. Germline V lookup: CDR1 GTSNPN, CDR2 SVGIG (reference sequence). The CDR3 has 13 residues. The CDR3 DNA sequence: TGTGCCTGGACCGGACAGCTTACAGATACGCAGTATCTT. Amino acid sequence: CAWTGQLTDTQYL.

The J gene is TRBJ2-7, the V gene TRBV10-3; D unclear. Germline CDR1 and CDR2: ENHRY and SYGVKD. The germline V and J ends were trimmed by 0 bases and 6 bases, with 6 bases remaining between them. CDR3 size: 12 residues. CDR3 nucleotides: TGTGCCATCAGTGAGTCTTTAGTCGAGCAGTACTTC. Amino acids: CAISESLVEQYF.

The rearrangement links TRBV13 to TRBJ1-2; TRBD1 agrees at 8 bases. Trimming cost V 4 bases and J 3 bases; bases outside gene matches: 4. CDR3 size: 14 residues. In germline, CDR1 is PRHDT, CDR2 FYEKMQ (reference sequence). The CDR3 DNA is TGTGCCAGCAGCTCGGGACAGGAGTACTATGGCTACACCTTC. It encodes CASSSGQEYYGYTF.

V usage is TRBV6-1 and J usage is TRBJ1-6, with a possible D match to TRBD1 (5 bases). The germline V gene encodes CDR1 MNHNS and CDR2 SASEGT. CDR3 length: 16 amino acids. V dropped 2 bases and J dropped 0 bases, with 8 bases sitting between them. The DNA of the CDR3 is TGTGCCAGCAGTGAACGGGGGAGCTCCTATAATTCACCCCTCCACTTT. This sequence encodes CASSERGSSYNSPLHF.

The DNA for the CDR3 is TGTGCCAGCAGTTACGGGGGGGGGCGAATCGATGAGCAGTTCTTC. Protein product: CASSYGGGRIDEQFF. This chain uses TRBV6-5 with TRBJ2-1; D might be TRBD2 (7 bases). The CDR3 sequence is 15 residues long. V was cut by 2 bases and J by 8 bases, with 16 bases left in between. Germline V CDR1 and CDR2: MNHEY, SVGAGI.

The genes are TRBV21-1 and TRBJ2-7; the D call in the table, TRBD1, was not verified against the DNA. TRBV21-1 is tagged as a pseudogene. The CDR3 is made up of 17 amino acids. CDR3 in DNA: TGTGCCAGCAGCAAAGAAGTTCTGTACAGGGTAGTGAACGAGCAGTACTTC. Translated, it gives CASSKEVLYRVVNEQYF.

The chain combines TRBV4-3 with TRBJ2-3, with D tentatively TRBD1 (5 bases). Germline assignment: CDR1 LGHNA and CDR2 YSLEER. Trimming cost V 4 bases and J 3 bases, with 17 bases left between them. The CDR3 consists of 16 residues. The CDR3 sequence is CASSPVFREETDTQYF. DNA for the CDR3: TGCGCCAGCAGCCCCGTTTTCAGGGAAGAAACAGATACGCAGTATTTT.

This clone was detected once. This chain uses TRBV29-1 with TRBJ1-4; 11 bases are shared with TRBD1. The CDR3 spans 14 residues. CDR1 and CDR2 (germline): SQVTM, ANQGSEA. V lost 1 base, J lost 8 bases, and 3 bases stayed unmatched. The CDR3, as DNA: TGCAGCGTTGAAGTCGGGACAGGGGGAGAAAAACTGTTTTTT. It specifies CSVEVGTGGEKLFF.

V and J are TRBV28 and TRBJ1-5; 7 nucleotides match TRBD1. The CDR3 has 20 amino acids. Germline loops: CDR1 MDHEN, CDR2 SYDVKM. The trim removed 3 bases at V and 2 bases at J, leaving 19 bases unmatched. The CDR3 DNA reads as TGTGCCAGCAGTTTCCCCTCGACAGGGAATTTCCTAGCTGGCAATCAGCCCCAGCATTTT. Translation gives CASSFPSTGNFLAGNQPQHF.

This chain uses TRBV7-9 with TRBJ2-7; a weak D match, TRBD1 (6 bases). The length of the CDR3 is 15 residues. CDR1 is SEHNR and CDR2 is FQNEAQ in the germline V gene (reference sequence). V lost 0 bases, J lost 4 bases, and 13 bases lay in between. The CDR3 coding sequence is TGTGCCAGCAGCTTAGCATCAGGGGTTATATACGAGCAGTACTTC. This codes for CASSLASGVIYEQYF.

The gene calls are TRBV6-6 and TRBJ1-6; TRBD1 matches at 8 bases. The CDR3 extends over 15 amino acids. Trimming removed 6 bases from V and 7 bases from J; junction bases left unmatched: 8. CDR1 is MNHNY and CDR2 is SVGAGI in the germline V gene (reference sequence). This CDR3 reads CASRLQGDLNSPLHF. For the CDR3, the DNA is TGTGCCAGCAGGCTACAGGGGGATTTGAATTCACCCCTCCACTTT.

The V and J genes are TRBV30 and TRBJ2-7, with 8 nucleotides matching TRBD1. This CDR3 has 14 residues. Germline CDR1 GTSNPN, CDR2 SVGIG (reference sequence). Trimming removed 0 bases from V and 3 bases from J; junction bases left unmatched: 4. This chain's CDR3 is CAWSVTGGYYEQYF. Here the CDR3 DNA reads TGTGCCTGGAGTGTAACAGGGGGGTACTACGAGCAGTACTTC.

The CDR3: CASSLGQGSVNSGANVLTF. Written as DNA, the CDR3 is TGTGCCAGCAGCTTGGGACAGGGGTCGGTAAACTCTGGGGCCAACGTCCTGACTTTC. This chain connects TRBV7-9 to TRBJ2-6, with 10 bases lining up with TRBD1. The J segment lost 0 bases and the V segment lost 3 bases, leaving 8 bases of the junction unmatched. There are 19 residues in the CDR3. Germline V CDR1 and CDR2: SEHNR, FQNEAQ (reference sequence).

This chain links TRBV6-1 with TRBJ2-1, with D possibly TRBD2 on 5 matching bases. V lost 1 base, J lost 3 bases, and 10 bases lay in between. Germline V gene data show CDR1 as MNHNS and CDR2 as SASEGT. The CDR3 consists of 15 residues. As DNA, the CDR3 is TGTGCCAGCAGTGAAGACGGGGTTATCTACAATGAGCAGTTCTTC. Protein sequence: CASSEDGVIYNEQFF.

The V gene is TRBV6-1, the J gene TRBJ1-2; D possibly corresponds to TRBD1 (6 bases). Germline loops: CDR1 MNHNS, CDR2 SASEGT. The CDR3 runs 14 residues. Trimming took off 10 bases at V and 4 bases at J, with 19 bases between the two ends. The CDR3 DNA sequence: TGTGCCACCGGTTTCCCCGGGGGCGGCTATGGCTACACCTTC. Amino acids: CATGFPGGGYGYTF.

This clone was counted once. V and J are TRBV9 and TRBJ2-1, with 9 bases matching TRBD2. J lost 3 bases, V lost 1 base, and 8 bases had no gene match. CDR1 is SGDLS, CDR2 YYNGEE, per germline. The CDR3 loop spans 17 amino acids. The CDR3 DNA is TGTGCCAGCAGCGTATGGCCTAGCGGGGAGATCTACAATGAGCAGTTCTTC. Translated: CASSVWPSGEIYNEQFF.

To note about this clone: The same CDR3 is also encoded by other DNA sequences in this sample. This sequence joins TRBV27 and TRBJ1-5, with D possibly TRBD1 on 6 matching bases. CDR3 size: 14 residues. The germline V gene has CDR1 MNHEY and CDR2 SMNVEV (reference sequence). V lost 2 bases, J lost 4 bases, and 9 bases lay in between. CDR3 amino acids: CASSLEGGNQPQHF. CDR3 DNA sequence: TGTGCCAGCAGTTTAGAGGGGGGGAATCAGCCCCAGCATTTT.

The chain is built from TRBV7-2 and TRBJ2-1, with D perhaps being TRBD1 or TRBD2 (5 bases each). Trimming took off 1 base at V and 0 bases at J, with 16 bases between the two ends. The CDR3 has 18 residues. Germline V CDR1 and CDR2: SGHTA, FQGNSA. CDR3 amino acids: CASSLEGVWGSSYNEQFF. In nucleotides, the CDR3 is TGTGCCAGCAGCTTAGAGGGCGTTTGGGGGAGCTCCTACAATGAGCAGTTCTTC.

The chain employs TRBV5-4 and TRBJ2-3; D possibly corresponds to TRBD1 (6 bases). CDR1 and CDR2 from the germline V gene are SGHNT and YYREEE (reference sequence). The germline V and J ends were trimmed by 2 bases and 2 bases, with 9 bases remaining between them. The CDR3 is 14 amino acids. CDR3 loop: CASSFLGATDTQYF. The CDR3 DNA reads TGTGCCAGCAGCTTCCTGGGGGCCACAGATACGCAGTATTTT.

Details on this clone: Other DNA sequences in the same sample also yield this CDR3. The gene calls are TRBV13 and TRBJ2-5, with 8 bases that match TRBD2. Germline CDR1 reads PRHDT; CDR2 reads FYEKMQ (reference sequence). The CDR3 loop spans 14 amino acids. V lost 5 bases and J lost 5; bases outside the gene matches: 7. The CDR3 region is CASSLGLAEETQYF. Here the CDR3 DNA reads TGTGCCAGCAGCCTTGGACTAGCCGAGGAGACCCAGTACTTC. Complete variable domain (other parts from reference TRBV13 and TRBJ2-5): AAGVIQSPRHLIKEKRETATLKCYPIPRHDTVYWYQQGPGQDPQFLISFYEKMQSDKGSIPDRFSAQQFSDYHSELNMSSLELGDSALYFCASSLGLAEETQYFGPGTRLLVL.

The chain couples TRBV27 to TRBJ2-1, with D hard to call. Germline lookup yields CDR1 MNHEY and CDR2 SMNVEV (reference sequence). The CDR3 totals 15 residues. Trimming removed 3 bases at V and 5 bases at J, with 14 bases between. The CDR3 DNA reads TGTGCCAGCAGTTTGGCTGTCGGTGGGGACAATGAGCAGTTCTTC. Encoded protein: CASSLAVGGDNEQFF.

V and J are TRBV9 and TRBJ2-1; TRBD2 agrees at 9 bases. Germline assignment: CDR1 SGDLS and CDR2 YYNGEE. The CDR3 loop spans 16 amino acids. V was clipped by 0 bases and J by 2 bases; unmatched bases: 3. CDR3 loop: CASSVEAGGTYNEQFF. The DNA for the CDR3 is TGTGCCAGCAGCGTAGAAGCGGGAGGTACCTACAATGAGCAGTTCTTC.